This T cell receptor (beta chain) was identified in a study of cytomegalovirus exposure and HLA in healthy donors. The study's findings and limits: TCR beta chain V- and J-gene trimming was linked, in a later analysis, to a missense variant in DCLRE1C.

Use of 60 Vbeta and 13 Jbeta primers characterized the PCR. Repertoires were generated with immunoSEQ multiplex PCR, while TCRdb's copy carries only in-frame clones and drops some. The table lists 150,000 to 200,000 clones, about 80% of them singletons. CDR1 SQVTM and CDR2 ANQGSEA come from the germline V gene. With 4 bases removed from V and 2 bases from J, the gap between germline ends came to 10 bases. The CDR3 covers 13 residues. A single count supports this clone. Its antigen is undetermined. The source is a woman between 25 and 40 years old in good health and CMV-seronegative. Sequencing input: PBMCs. V is TRBV29-1 and J is TRBJ2-3, with D possibly matching TRBD2 (5 bases). CDR3 sequence: CSVVRESTDTQYF. The CDR3 region has the DNA TGCAGCGTTGTACGGGAATCCACAGATACGCAGTATTTT.